Listed here is a single T cell receptor beta chain. Its antigen is currently not known. Nothing much larger sits one base from this clone, and base qualities are not available. The source of the sample is a study of beta chain features in type 1 diabetes (dated by TCRdb to the late 2010s). Study-level background: Patients and healthy donors did not differ in mean age, gender distribution, total cell number or subset yield. A total of roughly 100 million sorted cells were examined across all samples, and the number of cells per subset was strongly correlated with RNA yield. The study compared the TCRB repertoires of sorted circulating CD4+ T cell subsets in recently diagnosed type 1 diabetes patients with those in matched healthy donors. Regulatory and stem cell-like memory subsets were isolated from only 8 patients and about 8 healthy donors, whereas naive and central memory subsets came from all 30 or so donors. The study at large found these results: Because cDNA rather than genomic DNA was sequenced, highly expressing activated cells could have been over-represented, although no difference in activation and CD3 levels was found between groups. Naive, central memory and regulatory TCRB repertoires appeared to be more similar among patients than among healthy donors. Shorter templates might have been favored by PCR, but patient and control samples were amplified and corrected together, so both groups would have been affected equally by any skew. Because small numbers of individuals were included in the HLA sub-analyses, any influence of HLA type on TCRB rearrangement was left unresolved. In all four CD4+ subsets, TCRB CDR3 length was moderately but significantly shorter in type 1 diabetes patients. At VDJ recombination sites, type 1 diabetes patients had fewer insertions and more deleted nucleotides, which implies abnormalities in thymic rearrangement.

From each donor, a single peripheral blood sample of around 120 mL on average was drawn into heparinised tubes. Using a panel that included CD45RO, CCR7, CD25, CD127, CD95 and CD27, naive, central memory, regulatory and stem cell-like memory CD4+ T cells were sorted on a BD FACSAria II. A purity above 98% was achieved for all sorted populations. PBMCs were isolated right away by Lymphoprep density gradient centrifugation and were stained directly, without culture. So that batch effects would be minimized, each experiment stained and sorted samples in pairs, pairing one healthy donor with one patient. From a lookup of the germline V gene, CDR1 and CDR2 are SGHRS and YFSETQ. The CDR3, cysteine through phenylalanine, is 15 amino acids long. The sequence is cut down to CDR3 DNA, 45 bases in frame from base 1. Clipping removes 2 bases from V and 4 bases from J, with 5 as the unmatched junction base count.

The entire isolated RNA was reverse transcribed using the High Capacity cDNA Reverse Transcription Kit, and thus expressed TCRB transcripts were sequenced. Deep immunoSEQ sequencing was applied to naive, central memory and regulatory T cell samples, giving an average of roughly 3.5 million total reads per sample. After sorted cells were lysed in RLT buffer, RNA was extracted with DNase-treated RNeasy Micro or Mini kits, with the choice depending on cell number. Each cell subset was processed separately to prevent cross-contamination, with patient and healthy donor samples processed together. TCRB sequences were amplified from cDNA with the immunoSEQ multiplex PCR, producing 87-bp fragments spanning the CDR3 region. Sequencing of the amplicons was done on the Illumina HiSeq platform. Processing in the source paper ran as follows. Synthetic template baselines were used to correct PCR bias computationally, reads within Hamming distance 2 were collapsed, and singletons that could not be merged were discarded. Reads were aligned against IMGT so that V, D and J genes, CDR3 length and insertions or deletions at six rearrangement sites could be assigned. Within each subset, clonotype counts were normalized to sorted cell number, and only after that were true diversity and Gini coefficients computed with the tcR R package. Repertoire sharing was quantified using the overlap coefficient calculated on TCRB nucleotide sequences. Out-of-frame TCRB sequences from naive cells were analyzed to stand in for the pre-selection repertoire. The immuneACCESS repertoire file appears here via TCRdb, limited to in-frame rearrangements. These files lack a portion of the clones; in checked studies, under half of the deficit traces to unresolved V genes, and the cause of the others is not known. The DNA gave D and trimming, while V, J and clone size come from that table. This sample comprises around 340,000 clones, around 20% of them detected only once. In total, the top ten clones hold about 0.045% of the sample.

The sequence came from a woman younger than 30 in good health. Sequenced input: naive CD4+ T cells from blood. The meaning of the sample's cell subset or site label: true naive CD4+ T cells. The chain joins TRBV5-1 to TRBJ2-1; TRBD2 matches 8 bases in the middle. The DNA sequence follows: TGCGCCAGCAGCTTAGTAGCGGGACTTTACAATGAGCAGTTCTTC. It is translated as CASSLVAGLYNEQFF.